A single sample gave rise to the 26 T cell receptor beta chains below, sequenced in a study of cytotoxic CD8 clonotypes in ibrutinib-treated CLL. Data came from immunoSEQ multiplex PCR; TCRdb stores just in-frame clones and leaves some out. The table shows some 160,000 clones, with 81% occurring only once. Sample: PBMCs, taken after 12 months of ibrutinib treatment. The receptors derive from a human donor with chronic lymphocytic leukemia.

The CDR3, as DNA: TGTGCCATCAGGCGGGGGACTAATGAAAAACTGTTTTTT. Its translation is CAIRRGTNEKLFF. The chain links TRBV10-3 to TRBJ1-4, with a possible D match to TRBD1 (5 bases). CDR1 is ENHRY, CDR2 SYGVKD, per germline. The CDR3 covers 13 residues. The ends were cut back, 6 bases at V and 2 bases at J, with 7 bases in the middle.

The V call is TRBV19, the J call TRBJ1-5; TRBD1 is a possible D gene (5 bases). This CDR3 region has 15 residues. Germline CDR1 is LNHDA and CDR2 is SQIVND (reference sequence). The V and J ends lost 7 bases and 0 bases respectively, with 13 bases between them. The CDR3 DNA follows: TGTGCCAGTATGGGAAGGGACTATAGCAATCAGCCCCAGCATTTT. It translates to CASMGRDYSNQPQHF.

The gene calls are TRBV21-1 and TRBJ2-3. TRBV21-1 is reported as a pseudogene. The CDR3 contains 14 residues. CDR3 loop: CASSNGISTDTQYF. The CDR3 region has the DNA TGTGCCAGCAGCAACGGAATCAGCACAGATACGCAGTATTTT.

The chain carries TRBV11-3 and TRBJ2-1; 7 bases are shared with TRBD1. Germline CDR1 SGHNT, CDR2 YENEEA. CDR3 length equals 16 residues. The trim removed 6 bases at V and 6 bases at J, leaving 14 bases unmatched. CDR3 residues: CASSSDRVRAGNEQFF. The CDR3 bases are TGTGCCAGCAGTTCAGACAGGGTTCGGGCGGGCAATGAGCAGTTCTTC. The full variable domain, its missing parts supplied by reference TRBV11-3 and TRBJ2-1, is EAGVVQSPRYKIIEKKQPVAFWCNPISGHNTLYWYLQNLGQGPELLIRYENEEAVDDSQLPKDRFSAERLKGVDSTLKIQPAELGDSAVYLCASSSDRVRAGNEQFFGPGTRLTVL.

V usage is TRBV6-1 and J usage is TRBJ1-3, with unresolved D. The CDR3 length is 15 residues. Trimming removed 4 bases from V and 0 bases from J, with 10 bases in between. Germline values: CDR1 MNHNS, CDR2 SASEGT. CDR3 coding DNA: TGTGCCAGCAGTGGACACTTAACCTCTGGAAACACCATATATTTT. Translating it yields CASSGHLTSGNTIYF.

V usage is TRBV10-2 and J usage is TRBJ2-3; 11 nucleotides agree with TRBD2. The CDR3 is 15 residues long. Trimming cost V 8 bases and J 6 bases; bases outside gene matches: 10. Germline CDR1 reads WSHSY; CDR2 reads SAAADI. CDR3 DNA: TGCGCCAGCTACGATAGCGGGGGGGCGTTGGATACGCAGTATTTT. It translates to CASYDSGGALDTQYF.

For this clone: Other DNA sequences in the same sample also yield this CDR3. This sequence joins TRBV7-2 and TRBJ2-2; perhaps TRBD2 as D (6 bases). Germline V gene sequence: CDR1 SGHTA, CDR2 FQGNSA. The germline V and J ends were trimmed by 5 bases and 7 bases, with 14 bases remaining between them. The CDR3 is 14 amino acids. The CDR3 bases are TGTGCCAGCAGCCGCCCCGGGGGAGGCGGGGAGCTGTTTTTT. This encodes CASSRPGGGGELFF.

The chain is built from TRBV2 and TRBJ2-5; D gene ambiguous. Trimming pared 6 bases from V and 5 bases from J, leaving 7 bases between. Looked up from germline, CDR1 is SNHLY and CDR2 is FYNNEI. This CDR3 is 11 amino acids long. CDR3 amino acids: CASRGRETQYF. For the CDR3, the DNA is TGTGCCAGCAGAGGAAGGGAGACCCAGTACTTC.

The chain employs TRBV5-1 and TRBJ2-2; D is undetermined. V was clipped by 4 bases and J by 1 base, with 14 bases between them. The length of the CDR3 is 16 residues. Germline V gene lookup returns CDR1 SGHRS and CDR2 YFSETQ. CDR3 residues: CASSPLSRQNTGELFF. CDR3 nucleotide sequence: TGCGCCAGCAGCCCTCTCTCGAGACAGAACACCGGGGAGCTGTTTTTT.

This sequence joins TRBV28 and TRBJ1-3; 7 bases are shared with TRBD1. Trimming removed 6 bases from V and 0 bases from J; junction bases left unmatched: 8. Germline CDR1 reads MDHEN; CDR2 reads SYDVKM. The CDR3 spans 16 residues. In nucleotides, the CDR3 is TGTGCCAGCAGCCAAACCGACAGGGCCTCTGGAAACACCATATATTTT. This encodes CASSQTDRASGNTIYF.

The genes are TRBV9 and TRBJ1-2, with 8 bases fitting TRBD1. The CDR3 spans 12 residues. The V gene's germline CDR1 is SGDLS and CDR2 YYNGEE. The V segment lost 2 bases and the J segment 13 bases; nucleotides outside the gene matches: 7. As DNA, the CDR3 is TGTGCCAGCAGCGTCACCCAGGGGGCGGTCACCTTC. Residues: CASSVTQGAVTF.

The V and J genes are TRBV5-8 and TRBJ2-1, with 8 bases matching TRBD1. Germline V gene lookup returns CDR1 SGHTS and CDR2 YDEGEE. The junction had 7 bases not matched to a gene; V was cut back by 4 bases and J by 1 base. This CDR3 comprises 16 residues. CDR3 residues: CASSKGRDRSYNEQFF. In DNA form, the CDR3 reads TGTGCCAGCAGCAAGGGCCGGGACAGGTCCTACAATGAGCAGTTCTTC.

J is TRBJ2-3 and V is TRBV4-2, with D tentatively TRBD2 (5 bases). Germline V lookup: CDR1 LGHNA, CDR2 YNFKEQ. V was pared by 0 bases and J by 6 bases, with 13 bases between. The CDR3 is made up of 15 amino acids. CDR3 protein: CASSQDLLALDTQYF. The CDR3 region has the DNA TGTGCCAGCAGCCAAGATCTCCTAGCTCTCGATACGCAGTATTTT.

This clone was seen a single time. The chain has TRBV5-5 and TRBJ2-1, with 10 bases that match TRBD1. The junction had 2 bases not matched to a gene; V was cut back by 3 bases and J by 2 bases. The germline V gene encodes CDR1 SGHKS and CDR2 YYEKEE (reference sequence). This CDR3 comprises 15 residues. The CDR3 is CASSSGQGPYNEQFF. In nucleotides, the CDR3 is TGTGCCAGCAGCTCGGGACAGGGGCCCTACAATGAGCAGTTCTTC.

This clone was observed a handful of times. CDR3 residues: CASSKDSTFSGANVLTF. DNA of the CDR3: TGTGCCAGCAGTAAGGACTCCACCTTCTCTGGGGCCAACGTCCTGACTTTC. This chain connects TRBV9 to TRBJ2-6, with D perhaps matching TRBD2 (5 bases). CDR3 size: 17 residues. V was shortened by 5 bases and J by 0 bases, with 15 bases between the two germline ends. Germline CDR1 reads SGDLS; CDR2 reads YYNGEE.

This rearrangement joins TRBV4-3 to TRBJ2-7; 16 positions agree with TRBD2. V lost 0 bases and J lost 4; bases outside the gene matches: 9. The CDR3 contains 19 residues. Germline CDR1 and CDR2: LGHNA and YSLEER. Here the CDR3 reads CASSQDRGTSGRASYEQYF. The CDR3 DNA reads as TGCGCCAGCAGCCAAGATCGGGGGACTAGCGGGAGGGCCTCATACGAGCAGTACTTC.

The J gene is TRBJ1-1, the V gene TRBV2; possibly TRBD1 for D (5 bases). The germline V gene has CDR1 SNHLY and CDR2 FYNNEI. V dropped 2 bases and J dropped 5 bases, with 12 bases sitting between them. The CDR3 spans 14 residues. CDR3 protein: CASSENRGRTEAFF. The CDR3 nucleotides read TGTGCCAGCAGTGAAAATAGGGGCCGAACTGAAGCTTTCTTT.

J is TRBJ1-5 and V is TRBV4-1; unclear D gene. Trimming left V 0 bases short and J 2 bases short, with 14 bases between. From germline, CDR1 is MGHRA and CDR2 YSYEKL. This CDR3 has 17 residues. In DNA form, the CDR3 reads TGCGCCAGCAGCCAAGATTATCTAGGGAGTGGCAATCAGCCCCAGCATTTT. It yields the protein CASSQDYLGSGNQPQHF.

This clone has a single count. The J gene is TRBJ2-5, the V gene TRBV5-5; 8 nucleotides agree with TRBD2. The CDR3 contains 16 residues. The V segment lost 3 bases and the J segment 5 bases; nucleotides outside the gene matches: 12. CDR1 and CDR2 from the germline V gene are SGHKS and YYEKEE (reference sequence). The CDR3 region is CASSSGMAGGSETQYF. In DNA form, the CDR3 reads TGTGCCAGCAGCTCGGGAATGGCGGGGGGATCGGAGACCCAGTACTTC. Looking up the rest from reference TRBV5-5 and TRBJ2-5 gives the full variable domain: DAGVTQSPTHLIKTRGQQVTLRCSPISGHKSVSWYQQVLGQGPQFIFQYYEKEERGRGNFPDRFSARQFPNYSSELNVNALLLGDSALYLCASSSGMAGGSETQYFGPGTRLLVL.

The chain employs TRBV12-5 and TRBJ1-1; D is undetermined. V lost 5 bases and J 6 bases, leaving 10 bases between the germline ends. This CDR3 spans 12 amino acids. CDR1 and CDR2 from the germline V gene are LGHNT and FRNRAP. CDR3 sequence reads: CASGLSKAEAFF. CDR3 sequence (DNA): TGTGCTAGTGGTCTGTCGAAGGCTGAAGCTTTCTTT.

This chain connects TRBV29-1 to TRBJ2-1; perhaps D is TRBD1 or TRBD2 (5 bases each). This CDR3 spans 17 amino acids. V was pared by 1 base and J by 5 bases, with 21 bases between. The V gene's germline CDR1 is SQVTM and CDR2 ANQGSEA. The DNA for the CDR3 is TGCAGCGTTGAAGGGTCAAGAGGGGTTTTAGCCAACAATGAGCAGTTCTTC. Translating it yields CSVEGSRGVLANNEQFF.

For the CDR3, the DNA is TGTGCCAGCAGGCTAGCGGGAGTGCCAAGGGATGAGCAGTTCTTC. This sequence encodes CASRLAGVPRDEQFF. The chain has TRBV7-2 and TRBJ2-1; 10 bases map to TRBD2. With V trimmed by 6 bases and J by 8 bases, 10 bases remained unmatched. CDR3 length equals 15 residues. Germline lookup yields CDR1 SGHTA and CDR2 FQGNSA.

This clone is a singleton in its sample. The genes are TRBV4-1 and TRBJ2-3; D may be TRBD2 (6 bases). CDR3 size: 19 residues. V lost 2 bases to trimming and J lost 8 bases, with 29 bases between them. In germline, CDR1 is MGHRA, CDR2 YSYEKL. The chain's CDR3 is CASSQYIRGSQSVLGTQYF. Written as DNA, the CDR3 is TGCGCCAGCAGCCAATACATTCGGGGGAGCCAATCGGTTTTAGGTACGCAGTATTTT.

The chain is built from TRBV6-1 and TRBJ2-7, with 9 nucleotides matching TRBD1. Losses at the gene ends were 7 bases for V and 4 bases for J; bases not matched to a gene: 8. Germline V lookup: CDR1 MNHNS, CDR2 SASEGT. The CDR3 totals 14 residues. DNA for the CDR3: TGTGCCAGCACCCGCGGGACAGGGACGTACGAGCAGTACTTC. As protein: CASTRGTGTYEQYF.

The rearrangement uses TRBV5-5 and TRBJ1-4; 9 nucleotides agree with TRBD1. Trimming took 7 bases from V and 5 from J; bases not matched to a gene: 6. The CDR3 length is 14 residues. Germline lookup yields CDR1 SGHKS and CDR2 YYEKEE (reference sequence). Here the CDR3 reads CASSRQGENEKLFF. CDR3 nucleotides: TGTGCCAGCTCGAGACAGGGGGAAAATGAAAAACTGTTTTTT.

The chain recombines TRBV9 with TRBJ2-5, with D maybe TRBD2 (6 bases). Trimming removed 0 bases from V and 4 bases from J, with 16 bases in between. Germline V gene lookup returns CDR1 SGDLS and CDR2 YYNGEE. This CDR3 contains 16 residues. The CDR3 loop reads CASSVGVGGGGETQYF. CDR3 bases: TGTGCCAGCAGCGTAGGTGTGGGAGGTGGAGGAGAGACCCAGTACTTC. Filled out from reference TRBV9 and TRBJ2-5, the complete variable domain reads DSGVTQTPKHLITATGQRVTLRCSPRSGDLSVYWYQQSLDQGLQFLIQYYNGEERAKGNILERFSAQQFPDLHSELNLSSLELGDSALYFCASSVGVGGGGETQYFGPGTRLLVL.